The 26 T cell receptor beta chains below were found in one sample sequenced in a study of T-cell memory formation after mild COVID-19. TCRdb analysed the 5' RACE reads with MiXCR anew, one entry per CDR3 protein. The sample includes about 560,000 distinct CDR3 sequences, 17% of them seen just once. The sequenced sample was PBMCs or a T cell subset sorted from them (not recorded which). Receptors originate from an adult woman who had mild COVID-19 (a few samples of this study predate the infection). Cell type and time point are not known.

V is TRBV5-1 and J is TRBJ2-7; TRBD1 matches 8 bases. With V trimmed by 0 bases and J by 6 bases, 2 bases remained unmatched. Germline CDR1 reads SGHRS; CDR2 reads YFSETQ. The CDR3 loop spans 13 amino acids. The DNA of the CDR3 is TGCGCCAGCAGCTTGGGCAGGGGGCGCGAGCAGTACTTC. Translating it yields CASSLGRGREQYF.

This clonotype occurred a few times. Here the CDR3 reads CASSLPGQGAYEQYF. The CDR3 DNA is TGTGCCAGCTCACTGCCGGGACAGGGGGCATACGAGCAGTACTTC. The chain joins TRBV18 to TRBJ2-7; TRBD1 matches at 12 bases. The CDR3 consists of 15 residues. Per the germline V gene, CDR1 is KGHSH and CDR2 is LQKENI. V lost 4 bases and J lost 4; bases outside the gene matches: 5.

The CDR3 is CSARVTSGGTSSYNEQFF. CDR3 nucleotides: TGCAGTGCTAGAGTGACTAGCGGGGGGACGAGCTCCTACAATGAGCAGTTCTTC. The V call is TRBV20-1, the J call TRBJ2-1; TRBD2 matches 13 bases. The germline V gene has CDR1 DFQATT and CDR2 SNEGSKA (reference sequence). Trimming took 1 base from V and 0 from J; bases not matched to a gene: 6. The CDR3 extends over 18 amino acids.

Ten or more counts support this clonotype. CDR3 loop: CASSSTGVSTEAFF. The DNA for the CDR3 is TGTGCCAGCAGCTCTACAGGGGTTAGCACTGAAGCTTTCTTT. The chain couples TRBV7-6 to TRBJ1-1; 7 bases are shared with TRBD1. With 4 bases clipped from V and 4 bases from J, the junction kept 6 bases outside the gene matches. This CDR3 contains 14 residues. CDR1 SGHVS and CDR2 FNYEAQ come from the germline V gene.

The chain combines TRBV7-6 with TRBJ1-4; the match to TRBD1 covers 7 bases. This CDR3 contains 15 residues. The V gene end was trimmed by 4 bases and the J gene end by 5 bases; junction bases not matched to a gene: 7. Germline values: CDR1 SGHVS, CDR2 FNYEAQ. The CDR3 loop is CASSSRDRKNEKLFF. DNA for the CDR3: TGTGCCAGCAGCTCACGGGACAGAAAAAATGAAAAACTGTTTTTT. The complete variable domain, with remaining parts taken from reference TRBV7-6 and TRBJ1-4, reads GAGVSQSPRYKVTKRGQDVALRCDPISGHVSLYWYRQALGQGPEFLTYFNYEAQQDKSGLPNDRFSAERPEGSISTLTIQRTEQRDSAMYRCASSSRDRKNEKLFFGSGTQLSVL.

The chain couples TRBV12-3 or TRBV12-4 to TRBJ2-1; 12 nucleotides match TRBD2. J was trimmed by 7 bases and V by 8 bases; bases with no gene match: 3. This CDR3 spans 13 amino acids. The CDR3 sequence: CASRLAGVNEQFF. The CDR3, as DNA: TGTGCCAGCCGACTAGCGGGGGTTAATGAGCAGTTCTTC.

The V call is TRBV2, the J call TRBJ1-2, with 9 positions matching TRBD1. The ends lost 4 bases at V and 2 bases at J; junction bases unmatched: 8. Germline V CDR1 and CDR2: SNHLY, FYNNEI. CDR3 size: 16 residues. CDR3 sequence: CASSVPTGGVNYGYTF. The DNA for the CDR3 is TGTGCCAGCAGTGTGCCTACAGGGGGCGTCAACTATGGCTACACCTTC.

The chain links TRBV19 to TRBJ2-7, with 7 nucleotides matching TRBD2. Per germline, CDR1 LNHDA and CDR2 SQIVND (reference sequence). The V segment lost 3 bases and the J segment 0 bases; nucleotides outside the gene matches: 2. This CDR3 has 14 residues. The CDR3 DNA sequence: TGTGCCAGTAGTATGGCGGGAGACTCCTACGAGCAGTACTTC. It encodes CASSMAGDSYEQYF.

This clonotype appeared a few times. V gene TRBV9 combines with J gene TRBJ2-2; 7 bases are a match to TRBD2. The J segment lost 4 bases and the V segment lost 0 bases, leaving 3 bases of the junction unmatched. This CDR3 contains 15 residues. The germline V gene has CDR1 SGDLS and CDR2 YYNGEE. The CDR3 nucleotides read TGTGCCAGCAGCGTAGCGGGGGGTCCCACCGGGGAGCTGTTTTTT. Its translation is CASSVAGGPTGELFF.

This chain joins TRBV5-1 and TRBJ2-2; 8 bases fit TRBD2. This CDR3 comprises 15 residues. With 7 bases clipped from V and 6 bases from J, the junction kept 11 bases outside the gene matches. Germline values: CDR1 SGHRS, CDR2 YFSETQ. CDR3 residues: CASLPGGGPSGELFF. The CDR3 DNA reads TGCGCCAGCCTCCCGGGCGGGGGGCCTTCCGGGGAGCTGTTTTTT.

The J gene is TRBJ1-5, the V gene TRBV18; 9 nucleotides line up with TRBD1. Germline V gene sequence: CDR1 KGHSH, CDR2 LQKENI. The CDR3 extends over 15 amino acids. V shed 3 bases and J 4 bases; nucleotides not matched to a gene: 4. The CDR3 loop is CASSPRTGENQPQHF. The CDR3 DNA reads TGTGCCAGCTCACCTCGGACAGGGGAAAATCAGCCCCAGCATTTT.

This clonotype came up a few times. The chain recombines TRBV19 with TRBJ2-4; 7 bases map to TRBD1. The J segment lost 9 bases and the V segment lost 5 bases, leaving 10 bases of the junction unmatched. The germline gives CDR1 LNHDA, CDR2 SQIVND (reference sequence). This CDR3 is built from 14 residues. CDR3 sequence: CASSRATGYIIQYF. The CDR3 DNA follows: TGTGCCAGTAGTCGGGCGACAGGGTACATCATTCAGTACTTC.

The chain uses TRBV5-4 and TRBJ1-1, with TRBD1 matching 7 bases. Trimming cost V 4 bases and J 6 bases; bases outside gene matches: 9. The CDR3 is made up of 14 amino acids. Germline CDR1 is SGHNT and CDR2 is YYREEE (reference sequence). The CDR3 protein is CASSDWTGTAEAFF. DNA of the CDR3: TGTGCCAGCAGCGACTGGACAGGAACGGCTGAAGCTTTCTTT. Using reference TRBV5-4 and TRBJ1-1 for the parts outside the CDR3, the full variable domain is ETGVTQSPTHLIKTRGQQVTLRCSSQSGHNTVSWYQQALGQGPQFIFQYYREEENGRGNFPPRFSGLQFPNYSSELNVNALELDDSALYLCASSDWTGTAEAFFGQGTRLTVV.

The rearrangement links TRBV12-3 or TRBV12-4 to TRBJ2-4; D may match TRBD1 or TRBD2 (5 bases each). The V end lost 5 bases, the J end lost 2 bases, and 19 bases lay between the germline ends. CDR3 length: 17 amino acids. The CDR3 reads CASSPGLELLPKNIQYF. In DNA form, the CDR3 reads TGTGCCAGCAGTCCGGGGCTCGAACTTTTGCCCAAAAACATTCAGTACTTC.

A word on this clonotype: At one of its ends the junction is not consistent with the germline gene, which may arise from a read error. The chain couples TRBV7-3 to TRBJ2-1; D possibly uses TRBD1 or TRBD2 (5 bases each). This CDR3 region has 13 residues. Germline CDR1 is SGHTA and CDR2 is FQGTGA. DNA for the CDR3: TGTGCCAGCAGCGTAACGAGCCGGGACCCAAGAAGATTC. It specifies CASSVTSRDPRRF. Based on the CDR3 plus reference TRBV7-3 and TRBJ2-1, the full variable domain is GAGVSQTPSNKVTEKGKYVELRCDPISGHTALYWYRQSLGQGPEFLIYFQGTGAADDSGLPNDRFFAVRPEGSVSTLKIQRTERGDSAVYLCASSVTSRDPRRFGPGTRLTVL.

This clonotype was detected a few times. The CDR3 loop reads CATSSREVETQYF. In DNA, the CDR3 is TGTGCCACCAGCAGCCGGGAGGTTGAGACCCAGTACTTC. The chain has TRBV15 and TRBJ2-5; 7 positions agree with TRBD2. Per germline, CDR1 LNHNV and CDR2 YYDKDF (reference sequence). Trimming cost V 3 bases and J 5 bases; bases outside gene matches: 3. This CDR3 contains 13 residues.

A few counts support this clonotype. The V gene is TRBV5-6, the J gene TRBJ1-3; D gene uncertain. Germline lookup yields CDR1 SGHDT and CDR2 YYEEEE. The ends were cut back, 0 bases at V and 0 bases at J, with 16 bases in the middle. This CDR3 has 18 residues. The CDR3 loop reads CASSLVQTNTYSGNTIYF. The CDR3 DNA is TGTGCCAGCAGCTTGGTGCAGACCAATACATACTCTGGAAACACCATATATTTT.

This sequence joins TRBV7-2 and TRBJ2-3; 8 positions match TRBD2. Unmatched junction bases numbered 7, after V lost 3 bases and J lost 2 bases. CDR1 and CDR2 from the germline V gene are SGHTA and FQGNSA. The CDR3 is made up of 16 amino acids. DNA for the CDR3: TGTGCCAGCAGCTTCGGGGGGGGTCCGTTCACAGATACGCAGTATTTT. As protein: CASSFGGGPFTDTQYF.

This clonotype has more than one count but fewer than ten. The chain carries TRBV5-1 and TRBJ1-2; D remains ambiguous. The V end was cut by 0 bases, the J end by 4 bases, with 7 bases between. CDR1 is SGHRS, CDR2 YFSETQ, per germline. CDR3 length: 13 amino acids. The CDR3 sequence is CASSLAASYGYTF. In nucleotides, the CDR3 is TGCGCCAGCAGCTTGGCCGCTTCCTATGGCTACACCTTC.

This clonotype turned up a few times. This chain links TRBV18 with TRBJ1-1; no clear D. The CDR3 length is 16 residues. The ends were cut back, 1 base at V and 2 bases at J, with 14 bases in the middle. CDR1 is KGHSH and CDR2 is LQKENI in the germline V gene. The CDR3 region has the DNA TGTGCCAGCTCACCACTTTTCTCCAAAGTCAACACTGAAGCTTTCTTT. Amino acid sequence: CASSPLFSKVNTEAFF.

In its sample, this clonotype was seen a few times. This chain joins TRBV7-9 and TRBJ2-5; D not resolved. Per germline, CDR1 SEHNR and CDR2 FQNEAQ (reference sequence). V was pared by 2 bases and J by 5 bases, with 15 bases between. The CDR3 consists of 15 residues. CDR3 coding DNA: TGTGCCAGCAGCTTACGTAGGCTGGGGTCGGAGACCCAGTACTTC. Protein product: CASSLRRLGSETQYF.

The chain employs TRBV20-1 and TRBJ1-5, with 7 bases that match TRBD1. CDR1 DFQATT and CDR2 SNEGSKA come from the germline V gene (reference sequence). V trimming: 4 bases; J trimming: 5 bases; junction bases outside the gene matches: 5. The CDR3 is 13 amino acids. CDR3 protein: CSANRGGYQPQHF. In nucleotides, the CDR3 is TGCAGTGCTAACAGGGGAGGGTATCAGCCCCAGCATTTT.

This clonotype was seen a handful of times. This rearrangement joins TRBV7-6 to TRBJ2-3; tentative D call: TRBD1 (6 bases). This CDR3 is built from 12 residues. V lost 4 bases and J 4 bases, leaving 6 bases between the germline ends. CDR1 is SGHVS and CDR2 is FNYEAQ in the germline V gene. The CDR3, as DNA: TGTGCCAGCAGCTACAGGGCAGATACGCAGTATTTT. This codes for CASSYRADTQYF.

This clonotype was seen only a few times. V and J are TRBV6-2 or TRBV6-3 and TRBJ2-1, with 8 bases lining up with TRBD2. Germline V lookup: CDR1 MNHEY, CDR2 SVGEGT. The CDR3 extends over 16 amino acids. Trimming at V came to 2 bases and at J to 4 bases, leaving 7 bases not matched to a gene. The DNA for the CDR3 is TGTGCCAGCAGTTACGGTTTAACTAGCGGTTACAATGAGCAGTTCTTC. It codes for CASSYGLTSGYNEQFF.

The chain recombines TRBV3-1 with TRBJ1-2; TRBD1 might be the D (6 bases). Per the germline V gene, CDR1 is LGHDT and CDR2 is YNNKEL (reference sequence). The CDR3 contains 15 residues. V dropped 1 base and J dropped 8 bases, with 17 bases sitting between them. This chain's CDR3 is CASSQVGGQGRGYTF. CDR3 DNA sequence: TGTGCCAGCAGCCAAGTCGGGGGTCAGGGGAGAGGCTACACCTTC.

V is TRBV15 and J is TRBJ2-1; 10 bases map to TRBD1. This CDR3 is 17 amino acids long. Unmatched junction bases numbered 10, after V lost 0 bases and J lost 8 bases. Germline CDR1 reads LNHNV; CDR2 reads YYDKDF (reference sequence). CDR3 in DNA: TGTGCCACCAGCAGAGATCAATGGGACAGGGGAATCCATGAGCAGTTCTTC. As protein: CATSRDQWDRGIHEQFF.